The 19 T cell receptor beta chains reported below all come from one sample, sequenced in a study of T cell repertoires in cytomegalovirus infection. No antigen has been assigned to these receptors. In TCRdb, the reads were re-called with MiXCR into one record per CDR3 protein. The table shows about 830,000 distinct CDR3 sequences, with about 33% occurring only once. This sample comprised cultured CD8+ T cells from PBMCs, obtained from culture after CMV antigen stimulation. The receptors shown here come from a human donor in good health (CMV status not recorded). Some clones in this sample may be carry-over from other donors' samples.

The chain recombines TRBV19 with TRBJ1-2; D is ambiguous. The CDR3 runs 13 residues. In germline, CDR1 is LNHDA, CDR2 SQIVND (reference sequence). Between the trimmed V and J ends, which lost 3 bases and 8 bases, there was a span of 13 bases. The DNA of the CDR3 is TGTGCCAGTAGTATCGAAGGAGCAAGGGGCTACACCTTC. It encodes CASSIEGARGYTF.

This clonotype was observed a few times. The gene calls are TRBV6-2 or TRBV6-3 and TRBJ1-2; unclear D gene. CDR1 is MNHEY, CDR2 SVGEGT, per germline. This CDR3 has 14 amino acids. With 0 bases removed from V and 3 bases from J, the gap between germline ends came to 8 bases. This CDR3 reads CASSYSTVYYGYTF. CDR3 bases: TGTGCCAGCAGTTACTCGACGGTCTACTATGGCTACACCTTC.

The rearrangement uses TRBV29-1 and TRBJ1-3, with TRBD1 matching 7 bases. This CDR3 contains 13 residues. The germline V gene has CDR1 SQVTM and CDR2 ANQGSEA. Losses at the gene ends were 5 bases for V and 9 bases for J; bases not matched to a gene: 10. Here the CDR3 DNA reads TGCAGCGTTCTGACAGGGAACGCGAGCACCATATATTTT. This translates into CSVLTGNASTIYF.

There are a few counts of this clonotype. V is TRBV3-1 and J is TRBJ1-1; 7 bases fit TRBD1. Germline V lookup: CDR1 LGHDT, CDR2 YNNKEL (reference sequence). V lost 7 bases and J lost 5; bases outside the gene matches: 16. The CDR3 consists of 16 residues. CDR3 in DNA: TGTGCCAGCACCAACAAGCCCACACAGGGGATGACTGAAGCTTTCTTT. Protein product: CASTNKPTQGMTEAFF.

This clonotype was seen only a few times. This chain links TRBV6-5 with TRBJ2-7, with unresolved D. Per germline, CDR1 MNHEY and CDR2 SVGAGI. The length of the CDR3 is 15 residues. The V and J ends lost 2 bases and 0 bases respectively, with 11 bases between them. Written as DNA, the CDR3 is TGTGCCAGCAGTTACAGGGCAGTGTACTCCTACGAGCAGTACGTC. The encoded protein is CASSYRAVYSYEQYV.

The rearrangement joins TRBV7-9 to TRBJ1-2; D uncertain. The CDR3 runs 14 residues. Germline V lookup: CDR1 SEHNR, CDR2 FQNEAQ (reference sequence). The V end was cut by 4 bases, the J end by 7 bases, with 16 bases between. CDR3 nucleotides: TGTGCCAGCAGCTCAACCGGGAGAGGGCGTGGCTACACCTTC. Translating gives CASSSTGRGRGYTF.

The chain couples TRBV19 to TRBJ1-5; D not resolved. V was trimmed by 3 bases and J by 1 base, leaving 10 bases between them. Germline V gene data show CDR1 as LNHDA and CDR2 as SQIVND (reference sequence). The CDR3 has 15 amino acids. As DNA, the CDR3 is TGTGCCAGTAGTATTCCCGTCGGGAGCAATCAGCCCCAGCATTTT. Encoded protein: CASSIPVGSNQPQHF.

J is TRBJ2-7 and V is TRBV7-9; the D is unclear. The CDR3 has 13 amino acids. With 6 bases removed from V and 2 bases from J, the gap between germline ends came to 11 bases. Per the germline V gene, CDR1 is SEHNR and CDR2 is FQNEAQ (reference sequence). CDR3 bases: TGTGCCAGCAGTACAAGGCCCCCCTACGAGCAGTACTTC. It codes for CASSTRPPYEQYF.

This clonotype was seen ten or more times. This rearrangement joins TRBV7-9 to TRBJ2-7; no reliable D call. The CDR3 has 13 residues. The V and J ends lost 3 bases and 4 bases respectively, with 10 bases between them. Germline V gene data show CDR1 as SEHNR and CDR2 as FQNEAQ (reference sequence). In nucleotides, the CDR3 is TGTGCCAGCAGCTTCTCTTCGGTTTACGAGCAGTACGTC. This codes for CASSFSSVYEQYV.

The chain carries TRBV6-1 and TRBJ2-3; possibly TRBD1 or TRBD2 for D (5 bases each). From germline, CDR1 is MNHNS and CDR2 SASEGT. The V gene lost 5 bases and the J gene lost 2 bases, with 14 bases spanning the gap. This CDR3 comprises 15 residues. CDR3 sequence: CASSPRDALTDTQYF. The DNA for the CDR3 is TGTGCCAGCAGTCCCCGGGACGCCCTCACAGATACGCAGTATTTT.

This clonotype was seen only a few times. The V call is TRBV20-1, the J call TRBJ1-6; 7 nucleotides agree with TRBD1. Unmatched junction bases numbered 25, after V lost 3 bases and J lost 2 bases. The CDR3 runs 22 residues. Per germline, CDR1 DFQATT and CDR2 SNEGSKA (reference sequence). The CDR3 nucleotides read TGCAGTGCTAGTTTGGACGCCATCGGACAGGCTCCGCTGAGGGCCTATAATTCACCCCTCCACTTT. It encodes CSASLDAIGQAPLRAYNSPLHF.

The V gene is TRBV9, the J gene TRBJ1-4, with a possible D match to TRBD1 (5 bases). V gave up 3 bases and J gave up 7 bases, with 22 bases separating them. Germline-derived CDR1 and CDR2 are SGDLS and YYNGEE. CDR3 length: 17 residues. The CDR3 bases are TGTGCCAGCAGCGCCCCGGGGCGATCGGAAAGATCTGAAAAACTGTTTTTT. It codes for CASSAPGRSERSEKLFF. The variable domain in full, completed from reference TRBV9 and TRBJ1-4, reads DSGVTQTPKHLITATGQRVTLRCSPRSGDLSVYWYQQSLDQGLQFLIQYYNGEERAKGNILERFSAQQFPDLHSELNLSSLELGDSALYFCASSAPGRSERSEKLFFGSGTQLSVL.

V gene TRBV6-1 combines with J gene TRBJ2-3; D possibly uses TRBD1 or TRBD2 (5 bases each). Trimming cost V 7 bases and J 0 bases, with 14 bases left between them. Germline V CDR1 and CDR2: MNHNS, SASEGT. This CDR3 is built from 15 residues. DNA of the CDR3: TGTGCCAGCACGACGGGGCTTTCTAGCACAGATACGCAGTATTTT. It codes for CASTTGLSSTDTQYF.

This clonotype was counted many times. This chain uses TRBV6-5 with TRBJ2-1, with TRBD2 as a possible D gene (6 bases). This CDR3 is built from 16 residues. Germline loops: CDR1 MNHEY, CDR2 SVGAGI. V was cut by 7 bases and J by 6 bases, with 22 bases left in between. CDR3 sequence: CASTDLTAGTSNEQFF. In nucleotides, the CDR3 is TGTGCCAGCACCGACCTCACGGCGGGGACCTCCAATGAGCAGTTCTTC.

There are many counts of this clonotype. The CDR3 region is CASSGRLTDTQYF. The CDR3, as DNA: TGTGCCAGCAGCGGTCGACTAACAGATACGCAGTATTTT. This chain uses TRBV7-6 with TRBJ2-3; tentatively, D is TRBD2 (5 bases). Per germline, CDR1 SGHVS and CDR2 FNYEAQ. This CDR3 has 13 residues. Trimming cost V 5 bases and J 3 bases, with 9 bases left between them.

This clonotype was picked up a small number of times. This sequence joins TRBV7-9 and TRBJ2-5; the match to TRBD1 covers 7 bases. This CDR3 region has 15 residues. The germline V gene encodes CDR1 SEHNR and CDR2 FQNEAQ (reference sequence). V dropped 2 bases and J dropped 2; count of bases not matched to a gene: 5. CDR3 sequence (DNA): TGTGCCAGCAGCTTACAGGGGGTCCTTCAAGAGACCCAGTACTTC. As protein: CASSLQGVLQETQYF.

In this sample, this clonotype turned up many times. V is TRBV7-9 and J is TRBJ2-3; maybe TRBD1 (6 bases). Between the trimmed V and J ends, which lost 4 bases and 2 bases, there was a span of 10 bases. This CDR3 is built from 14 residues. Germline V gene data show CDR1 as SEHNR and CDR2 as FQNEAQ (reference sequence). The CDR3 region is CASSYRASTDTQYF. The CDR3 coding sequence is TGTGCCAGCAGCTACAGGGCTTCCACAGATACGCAGTATTTT.

This clonotype occurred many times. The rearrangement joins TRBV11-2 to TRBJ2-1, with D possibly matching TRBD1 (6 bases). The CDR3 totals 22 residues. Germline V gene data show CDR1 as SGHAT and CDR2 as FQNNGV. V lost 1 base, J lost 5 bases, and 33 bases lay in between. This CDR3 reads CASSLGPARTGTRFGRHNEQFF. CDR3 nucleotides: TGTGCCAGCAGCTTAGGGCCCGCCCGCACAGGGACCAGATTCGGTCGCCACAATGAGCAGTTCTTC.

This clonotype has only a few counts. V and J are TRBV20-1 and TRBJ2-2, with TRBD2 identical over 13 bases. Germline values: CDR1 DFQATT, CDR2 SNEGSKA (reference sequence). There are 16 residues in the CDR3. Trimming removed 2 bases from V and 6 bases from J; junction bases left unmatched: 6. The CDR3, as DNA: TGCAGTGCTAGACCACTAGCGGGGGGGCCTGCCGGGGAGCTGTTTTTT. As protein: CSARPLAGGPAGELFF.